This TCR beta chain originates from a study of blood T cell repertoires in COVID-19. Turning to the study itself: There were acute and convalescent COVID-19 samples, and they came from the United States, Italy and Spain. PBMCs, B-cell-depleted T cells, or T cells provided the cDNA or gDNA that made up the material.

Germline V gives CDR1 MDHEN, CDR2 SYDVKM. The CDR3 length is 13 residues. V gave up 6 bases and J gave up 6 bases; unmatched junction bases: 5. The authors' processing: How many nucleated cells were present was estimated from reference gene primer amplification. Generated by immunoSEQ multiplex PCR, the TCRdb table keeps only in-frame clones and is missing some. For V, J and clone size, that table is used; D and trimming come from the DNA. The table includes 15,000 to 17,000 clones, less than 80% detected once. This sequence was found in a man between 65 and 85 years old with active or convalescent COVID-19. The sequencing sample was made of peripheral blood. The gene calls are TRBV28 and TRBJ2-1; 7 nucleotides agree with TRBD1. CDR3 nucleotides: TGTGCCAGCAGAACACAGGGGATCAATGAGCAGTTCTTC. Its translation: CASRTQGINEQFF.